Below are 11 T cell receptor beta chains sequenced from a single sample in a study of OX40 agonist ivuxolimab in advanced cancers. Clones were sequenced by immunoSEQ multiplex PCR, and TCRdb holds only the in-frame ones, with some missing. Of about 97,000 clones in the sample, 86% were seen once. Sequenced here: CD4+ or CD8+ T cells sorted from blood, sampled in a trial of the OX40 agonist ivuxolimab. The receptors derive from an adult with an advanced solid tumor such as melanoma, head and neck, liver or kidney cancer.

The chain links TRBV19 to TRBJ2-3; the D is unclear. Trimming shortened V by 4 bases and J by 4 bases, and 9 bases separated the two germline ends. There are 13 residues in the CDR3. From germline, CDR1 is LNHDA and CDR2 SQIVND (reference sequence). Here the CDR3 DNA reads TGTGCCAGTAGTACCTCGGGCGCAGATACGCAGTATTTT. Amino acid sequence: CASSTSGADTQYF.

The chain links TRBV2 to TRBJ2-4; 9 nucleotides agree with TRBD1. The CDR3 runs 15 residues. The V and J ends lost 1 base and 4 bases, in that order; junction bases with no gene match: 2. Looked up from germline, CDR1 is SNHLY and CDR2 is FYNNEI. The DNA of the CDR3 is TGTGCCAGCAGTGAAGAGGGGACAGGGAAAAACATTCAGTACTTC. Translated: CASSEEGTGKNIQYF. Full variable domain (missing parts from reference TRBV2 and TRBJ2-4): EPEVTQTPSHQVTQMGQEVILRCVPISNHLYFYWYRQILGQKVEFLVSFYNNEISEKSEIFDDQFSVERPDGSNFTLKIRSTKLEDSAMYFCASSEEGTGKNIQYFGAGTRLSVL.

The chain recombines TRBV7-3 with TRBJ2-2; no clear D. The CDR3 spans 13 residues. Trimming stripped 2 bases from V and 4 bases from J, with 5 bases between. The germline CDR1 and CDR2 sequences are SGHTA and FQGTGA. The CDR3 protein is CASSLGSTGELFF. In DNA form, the CDR3 reads TGTGCCAGCAGCTTAGGTAGCACCGGGGAGCTGTTTTTT.

The gene calls are TRBV5-4 and TRBJ2-3; D ambiguous. Trimming removed 1 base at V and 0 bases at J, with 9 bases between. Germline CDR1 and CDR2: SGHNT and YYREEE (reference sequence). CDR3 size: 15 residues. This chain's CDR3 is CASSLLGTSTDTQYF. The DNA for the CDR3 is TGTGCCAGCAGCTTGCTCGGCACTAGCACAGATACGCAGTATTTT.

CDR3 DNA sequence: TGTGCCAGCACCTATAGCGGGGGGCTAACAGATACGCAGTATTTT. It encodes CASTYSGGLTDTQYF. The chain employs TRBV6-5 and TRBJ2-3; 10 bases align to TRBD2. Losses at the gene ends were 7 bases for V and 3 bases for J; bases not matched to a gene: 7. This CDR3 comprises 15 residues. The germline gives CDR1 MNHEY, CDR2 SVGAGI.

The chain combines TRBV5-4 with TRBJ1-1; 9 bases align to TRBD1. The junction had 6 bases not matched to a gene; V was cut back by 5 bases and J by 1 base. The CDR3 consists of 15 residues. CDR1 is SGHNT, CDR2 YYREEE, per germline (reference sequence). As DNA, the CDR3 is TGTGCCAGCAGATACCGGGGACAGGGGAACACTGAAGCTTTCTTT. Amino acids: CASRYRGQGNTEAFF.

This rearrangement joins TRBV10-3 to TRBJ2-7; D may correspond to TRBD1 or TRBD2 (5 bases each). CDR1 ENHRY and CDR2 SYGVKD come from the germline V gene. The CDR3 is 14 residues long. Trimming pared 5 bases from V and 2 bases from J, leaving 13 bases between. CDR3 amino acids: CAISWDPRPYEQYF. The CDR3 DNA reads as TGTGCCATCAGTTGGGACCCACGACCCTACGAGCAGTACTTC.

The gene calls are TRBV6-1 and TRBJ1-1, with D possibly being TRBD1 (5 bases). Germline V gene data show CDR1 as MNHNS and CDR2 as SASEGT. This CDR3 region has 13 residues. Trimming removed 7 bases from V and 1 base from J, with 10 bases in between. Here the CDR3 DNA reads TGTGCCAGCAACAGGCAGGGGAACACTGAAGCTTTCTTT. This translates into CASNRQGNTEAFF.

The chain couples TRBV2 to TRBJ2-7; D is uncertain. V dropped 6 bases and J dropped 4 bases, with 7 bases sitting between them. From germline, CDR1 is SNHLY and CDR2 FYNNEI. The CDR3 is 11 residues long. The CDR3: CASSATYEQYF. The CDR3 coding sequence is TGTGCCAGCAGCGCCACGTACGAGCAGTACTTC.

This sequence joins TRBV7-2 and TRBJ2-5; D is unresolved. Trimming removed 3 bases at V and 4 bases at J, with 15 bases between. Germline V CDR1 and CDR2: SGHTA, FQGNSA. CDR3 length: 15 amino acids. The CDR3 bases are TGTGCCAGCAGCTTCCACGGGTCTAAGGCAGAGACCCAGTACTTC. This encodes CASSFHGSKAETQYF.

The V and J genes are TRBV5-1 and TRBJ2-5; D unresolved. With the DNA end fitting TRBJ2-7 better, the J assignment may be wrong. The CDR3 is 12 residues long. Germline V gives CDR1 SGHRS, CDR2 YFSETQ. The CDR3, as DNA: TGCGCCAGCAGCCTTCCTACCCACGAGCAGTACTTC. Its protein is CASSLPTHEQYF.